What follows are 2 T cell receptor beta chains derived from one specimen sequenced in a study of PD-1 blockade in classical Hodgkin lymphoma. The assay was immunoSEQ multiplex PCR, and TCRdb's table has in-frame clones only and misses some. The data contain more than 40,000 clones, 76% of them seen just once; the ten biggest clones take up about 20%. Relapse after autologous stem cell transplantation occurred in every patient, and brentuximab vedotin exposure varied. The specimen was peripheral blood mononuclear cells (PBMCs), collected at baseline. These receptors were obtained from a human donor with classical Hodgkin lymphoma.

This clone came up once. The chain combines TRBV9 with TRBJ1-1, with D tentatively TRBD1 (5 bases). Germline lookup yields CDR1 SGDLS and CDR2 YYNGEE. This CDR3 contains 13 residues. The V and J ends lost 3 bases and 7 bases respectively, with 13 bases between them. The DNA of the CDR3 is TGTGCCAGCAGCGACGGCTCGGGGGGTGAAGCTTTCTTT. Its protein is CASSDGSGGEAFF.

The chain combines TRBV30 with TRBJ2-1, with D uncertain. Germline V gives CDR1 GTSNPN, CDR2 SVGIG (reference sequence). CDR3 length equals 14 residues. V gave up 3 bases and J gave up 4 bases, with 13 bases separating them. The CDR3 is CAWRDGNTYNEQFF. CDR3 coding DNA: TGTGCCTGGAGGGACGGCAACACATACAATGAGCAGTTCTTC.